Below are 21 T cell receptor beta chains sequenced from a single sample in a study of T cells in Graves' hyperthyroidism and ophthalmopathy. Amplified TCR beta CDR3 regions derived from RNA transcripts. HTBI primers drove first-round RT-PCR of the TCR CDR3. TCRdb itself ran the multiplex PCR reads through MiXCR, one entry per CDR3 protein. The sample yields about 560,000 distinct CDR3 sequences, over 15% seen once. The sample comprised blood. The receptor source for this set is a woman younger than 35 with Graves' hyperthyroidism.

This clonotype was recorded at least ten times. The chain uses TRBV12-3 or TRBV12-4 and TRBJ1-1; D unclear. With 6 bases removed from V and 6 bases from J, the gap between germline ends came to 11 bases. CDR3 length: 12 residues. CDR3 DNA sequence: TGTGCCAGCAGCGTGGTACACTCTGAAGCTTTCTTT. Amino acid sequence: CASSVVHSEAFF.

This clonotype was found many times. This chain joins TRBV12-3 or TRBV12-4 and TRBJ2-7; D is ambiguous. CDR3 length equals 13 residues. Trimming removed 4 bases from V and 2 bases from J, with 9 bases in between. For the CDR3, the DNA is TGTGCCAGCAGTTATGCAGAACCCTACGAGCAGTACTTC. This translates into CASSYAEPYEQYF.

This rearrangement joins TRBV20-1 to TRBJ2-5; 12 nucleotides agree with TRBD2. The CDR3 covers 18 residues. Germline V CDR1 and CDR2: DFQATT, SNEGSKA (reference sequence). The junction had 16 bases not matched to a gene; V was cut back by 3 bases and J by 5 bases. The CDR3 bases are TGCAGTGCTAGTGGGGCTAGCGGGAGGGGAGCGGTCGAGGAGACCCAGTACTTC. It encodes CSASGASGRGAVEETQYF.

This clonotype was detected ten times or more. V usage is TRBV11-3 and J usage is TRBJ2-7, with D uncertain. The V gene lost 0 bases and the J gene lost 6 bases, with 15 bases spanning the gap. Per germline, CDR1 SGHNT and CDR2 YENEEA. The CDR3 is made up of 15 amino acids. The CDR3 coding sequence is TGTGCCAGCAGCTTAGATGGCGGAGCAATGCGCGAGCAGTACTTC. Translation: CASSLDGGAMREQYF.

The rearrangement links TRBV11-2 to TRBJ2-2, with TRBD2 matching 11 bases. CDR3 length: 15 amino acids. Germline lookup yields CDR1 SGHAT and CDR2 FQNNGV. V shed 4 bases, J shed 6 bases, and the junction held 4 bases outside the gene matches. CDR3 protein: CASSSNSGRAGELFF. CDR3 coding DNA: TGTGCCAGCAGCTCAAATAGCGGGAGGGCCGGGGAGCTGTTTTTT.

This clonotype was observed a handful of times. The J gene is TRBJ2-7, the V gene TRBV6-1; TRBD2 matches at 10 bases. V lost 11 bases, J lost 5 bases, and 9 bases stayed unmatched. Per germline, CDR1 MNHNS and CDR2 SASEGT. The CDR3 sequence is 13 residues long. CDR3 in amino acids: CASRASGRDEQYF. CDR3 DNA: TGTGCCTCCCGGGCTAGCGGGAGAGACGAGCAGTACTTC.

The chain combines TRBV12-3 or TRBV12-4 with TRBJ2-6; perhaps D is TRBD1 or TRBD2 (5 bases each). V dropped 7 bases and J dropped 6 bases, with 16 bases sitting between them. CDR3 length: 15 residues. The CDR3 nucleotides are TGTGCCAGCAACCACCGAGGGGCCGAGGCCAACGTCCTGACTTTC. The encoded protein is CASNHRGAEANVLTF.

The DNA of the CDR3 is TGTGCCAGCAGAGGGACAGGGACGCTTTATGGCTACACCTTC. Translation gives CASRGTGTLYGYTF. The chain employs TRBV12-3 or TRBV12-4 and TRBJ1-2; 9 bases line up with TRBD1. Trimming at V came to 6 bases and at J to 5 bases, leaving 7 bases not matched to a gene. The CDR3 has 14 amino acids.

In its sample, this clonotype was seen a few times. This sequence joins TRBV6-5 and TRBJ2-7; 8 bases fit TRBD1. V shed 0 bases, J shed 3 bases, and the junction held 13 bases outside the gene matches. The CDR3 totals 18 residues. Germline lookup yields CDR1 MNHEY and CDR2 SVGAGI. The CDR3 loop is CASSYSKSPGTGFYEQYF. The CDR3 DNA is TGTGCCAGCAGTTACTCGAAATCTCCCGGGACAGGTTTCTACGAGCAGTACTTC.

In its sample, this clonotype was seen a few times. The CDR3 spells CASSPSGSHEQYF. CDR3 nucleotide sequence: TGTGCCAGCAGCCCGAGCGGGTCCCACGAGCAGTACTTC. This chain uses TRBV7-9 with TRBJ2-7; tentatively, D is TRBD2 (6 bases). The CDR3 runs 13 residues. Germline CDR1 is SEHNR and CDR2 is FQNEAQ (reference sequence). Trimming took off 5 bases at V and 5 bases at J, with 13 bases between the two ends.

This clonotype was detected a few times. The chain combines TRBV12-5 with TRBJ2-4; D could derive from TRBD1 or TRBD2 (5 bases each). The CDR3 sequence is 16 residues long. The germline V and J ends were trimmed by 0 bases and 2 bases, with 11 bases remaining between them. CDR1 is LGHNT, CDR2 FRNRAP, per germline. CDR3 protein: CASGLVVGTTKNIQYF. Here the CDR3 DNA reads TGTGCTAGTGGTTTGGTAGTCGGGACCACCAAAAACATTCAGTACTTC.

The chain has TRBV19 and TRBJ1-1, with D unclear. The CDR3 contains 14 residues. Germline values: CDR1 LNHDA, CDR2 SQIVND (reference sequence). The V end lost 4 bases, the J end lost 0 bases, and 9 bases lay between the germline ends. The CDR3 nucleotides read TGTGCCAGTAGTAGAGAGTGGGTGAACACTGAAGCTTTCTTT. It yields the protein CASSREWVNTEAFF.

This clonotype was picked up many times. The genes are TRBV12-3 or TRBV12-4 and TRBJ2-1; 8 bases line up with TRBD2. This CDR3 has 14 amino acids. V shed 5 bases and J 9 bases; nucleotides not matched to a gene: 9. The CDR3 region has the DNA TGTGCCAGCAGTCAAAGCGGGAGCTTCGGTGAGCAGTTCTTC. Its translation is CASSQSGSFGEQFF.

This clonotype was observed at least ten times. The chain joins TRBV12-3 or TRBV12-4 to TRBJ2-7, with D perhaps TRBD1 (6 bases). The CDR3 is made up of 14 amino acids. The V gene lost 6 bases and the J gene lost 5 bases, with 17 bases spanning the gap. The DNA of the CDR3 is TGTGCCAGCAGAGACCCAACAGGGCTCAACGAGCAGTACTTC. Its translation: CASRDPTGLNEQYF.

A remark on this clonotype: With a much larger clone just one base away, this may be a read error. J is TRBJ1-2 and V is TRBV6-2 or TRBV6-3; 7 bases are shared with TRBD1. Germline lookup yields CDR1 MNHEY and CDR2 SVGEGT. This CDR3 is built from 13 residues. V lost 5 bases to trimming and J lost 0 bases; unmatched junction nucleotides: 0. DNA for the CDR3: TGTGCCAGCAGTGGGACAGCTAACTATGGCTACACCTTC. It yields the protein CASSGTANYGYTF.

This rearrangement joins TRBV5-1 to TRBJ1-1; TRBD1 matches at 7 bases. This CDR3 region has 15 residues. The ends lost 0 bases at V and 1 base at J; junction bases unmatched: 3. The germline CDR1 and CDR2 sequences are SGHRS and YFSETQ. The CDR3 DNA reads TGCGCCAGCAGCTTGGCCAGGGGGACGAACACTGAAGCTTTCTTT. This codes for CASSLARGTNTEAFF. Full variable domain (missing parts from reference TRBV5-1 and TRBJ1-1): KAGVTQTPRYLIKTRGQQVTLSCSPISGHRSVSWYQQTPGQGLQFLFEYFSETQRNKGNFPGRFSGRQFSNSRSEMNVSTLELGDSALYLCASSLARGTNTEAFFGQGTRLTVV.

The rearrangement uses TRBV6-2 or TRBV6-3 and TRBJ1-2; possibly TRBD1 for D (6 bases). The V gene lost 4 bases and the J gene lost 0 bases, with 6 bases spanning the gap. The CDR3 is 13 amino acids. Germline V gives CDR1 MNHEY, CDR2 SVGEGT. The CDR3 spells CASSWDTNYGYTF. CDR3 nucleotides: TGTGCCAGCAGTTGGGACACTAACTATGGCTACACCTTC.

This clonotype has a count of ten or more. This sequence joins TRBV15 and TRBJ2-5, with TRBD1 as a possible D gene (6 bases). Between the trimmed V and J ends, which lost 4 bases and 1 base, there was a span of 13 bases. CDR1 and CDR2 from the germline V gene are LNHNV and YYDKDF (reference sequence). The CDR3 is made up of 15 amino acids. The CDR3 reads CATSILTGFQETQYF. The CDR3 DNA reads TGTGCCACCAGCATACTAACAGGGTTCCAAGAGACCCAGTACTTC.

J is TRBJ2-3 and V is TRBV5-1, with 11 bases aligning to TRBD1. Germline CDR1 reads SGHRS; CDR2 reads YFSETQ. This CDR3 has 15 amino acids. Germline trimming cut 4 bases from V and 0 bases from J; bases unmatched to any gene: 1. As DNA, the CDR3 is TGCGCCAGCAGCGGGACAGGGGGAAGCACAGATACGCAGTATTTT. Its translation: CASSGTGGSTDTQYF. The full variable domain, rest sourced from reference TRBV5-1 and TRBJ2-3, is KAGVTQTPRYLIKTRGQQVTLSCSPISGHRSVSWYQQTPGQGLQFLFEYFSETQRNKGNFPGRFSGRQFSNSRSEMNVSTLELGDSALYLCASSGTGGSTDTQYFGPGTRLTVL.

This clonotype was detected only a few times. J is TRBJ1-1 and V is TRBV19, with TRBD1 matching over 9 bases. The CDR3 totals 14 residues. Germline V gene data show CDR1 as LNHDA and CDR2 as SQIVND (reference sequence). The ends lost 6 bases at V and 1 base at J; junction bases unmatched: 3. CDR3 DNA: TGTGCCAGTAGGGACAGGGGAGGGAACACTGAAGCTTTCTTT. Translation: CASRDRGGNTEAFF.

This clonotype has ten or more counts. In DNA form, the CDR3 reads TGTGCCAGCAGCAAGGGTCACAATGAGCAGTTCTTC. This codes for CASSKGHNEQFF. This chain links TRBV11-2 with TRBJ2-1; no reliable D call. Trimming took 5 bases from V and 5 from J, leaving 7 bases between them. The CDR3 is 12 residues long. CDR1 is SGHAT, CDR2 FQNNGV, per germline.